This T cell receptor beta chain was identified during a study of blood T cell repertoires in COVID-19. Study background: Collection of acute and convalescent COVID-19 samples took place in the United States, Italy and Spain. PBMCs, B-cell-depleted T cells, or T cells were the source of the cDNA or gDNA that made up the material.

In the original workflow: Amplification of reference gene primers was used by the study to estimate nucleated cell counts. Some clones are missing from TCRdb's copy, which holds only in-frame ones; the method was immunoSEQ multiplex PCR. V and J calls and clone size follow that table, whereas D and trimming were derived from the DNA. The sample consists of some 150,000 clones, around four fifths of them appearing once. The CDR3 spans 11 residues. CDR1 is MNHNY, CDR2 SVGAGI, per germline (reference sequence). Trimming removed 8 bases at V and 2 bases at J, with 7 bases between. Sample: peripheral blood. The V call is TRBV6-6, the J call TRBJ2-7; tentative D call: TRBD2 (5 bases). This TCR came from a woman between 40 and 50 years old with active or convalescent COVID-19. The CDR3 is CASGSPYEQYF. CDR3 nucleotide sequence: TGTGCCAGCGGGAGTCCCTACGAGCAGTACTTC.